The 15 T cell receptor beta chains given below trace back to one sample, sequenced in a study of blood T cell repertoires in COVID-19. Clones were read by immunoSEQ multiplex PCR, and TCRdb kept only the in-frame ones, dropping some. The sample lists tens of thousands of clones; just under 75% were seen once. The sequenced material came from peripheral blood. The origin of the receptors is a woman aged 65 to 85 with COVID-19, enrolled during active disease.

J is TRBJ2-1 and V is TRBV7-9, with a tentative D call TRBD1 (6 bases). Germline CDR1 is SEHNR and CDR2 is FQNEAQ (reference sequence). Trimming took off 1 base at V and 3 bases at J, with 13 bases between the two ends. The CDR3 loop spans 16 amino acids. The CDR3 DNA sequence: TGTGCCAGCAGCTTAGGAGGGGGTCGGCTCTACAATGAGCAGTTCTTC. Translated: CASSLGGGRLYNEQFF.

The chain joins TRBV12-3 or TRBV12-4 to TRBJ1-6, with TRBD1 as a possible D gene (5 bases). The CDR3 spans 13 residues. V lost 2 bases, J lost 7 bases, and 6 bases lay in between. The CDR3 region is CASSLPGNSPLHF. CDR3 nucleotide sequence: TGTGCCAGCAGTTTACCAGGGAATTCACCCCTCCACTTT.

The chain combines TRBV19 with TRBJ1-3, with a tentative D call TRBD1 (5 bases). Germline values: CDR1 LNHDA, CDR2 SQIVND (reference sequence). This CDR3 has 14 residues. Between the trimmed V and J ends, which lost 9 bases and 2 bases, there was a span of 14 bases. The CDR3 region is CASRLGQPGNTIYF. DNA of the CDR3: TGTGCCAGCCGCCTGGGGCAGCCTGGAAACACCATATATTTT.

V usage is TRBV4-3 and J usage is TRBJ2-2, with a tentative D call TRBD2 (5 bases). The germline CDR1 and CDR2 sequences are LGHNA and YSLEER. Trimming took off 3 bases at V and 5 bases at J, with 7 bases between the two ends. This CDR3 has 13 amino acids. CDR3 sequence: CASSQRLTGELFF. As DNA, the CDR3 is TGCGCCAGCAGCCAGCGACTAACCGGGGAGCTGTTTTTT.

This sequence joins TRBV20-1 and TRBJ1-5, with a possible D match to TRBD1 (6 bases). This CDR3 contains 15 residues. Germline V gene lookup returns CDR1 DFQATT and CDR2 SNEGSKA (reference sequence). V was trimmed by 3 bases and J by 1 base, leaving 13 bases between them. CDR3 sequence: CSASIGGASNQPQHF. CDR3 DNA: TGCAGTGCTAGTATAGGGGGGGCAAGCAATCAGCCCCAGCATTTT.

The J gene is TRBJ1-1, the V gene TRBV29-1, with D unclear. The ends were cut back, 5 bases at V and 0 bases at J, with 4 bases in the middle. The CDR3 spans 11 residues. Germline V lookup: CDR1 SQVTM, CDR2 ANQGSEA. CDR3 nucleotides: TGCAGCGTTCTAGTGAACACTGAAGCTTTCTTT. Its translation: CSVLVNTEAFF. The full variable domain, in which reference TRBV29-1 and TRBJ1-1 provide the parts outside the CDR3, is SAVISQKPSRDICQRGTSLTIQCQVDSQVTMMFWYRQQPGQSLTLIATANQGSEATYESGFVIDKFPISRPNLTFSTLTVSNMSPEDSSIYLCSVLVNTEAFFGQGTRLTVV.

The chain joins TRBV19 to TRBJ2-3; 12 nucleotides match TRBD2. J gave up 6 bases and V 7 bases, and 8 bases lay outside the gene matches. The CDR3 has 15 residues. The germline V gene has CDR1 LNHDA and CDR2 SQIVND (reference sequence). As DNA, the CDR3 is TGTGCCAGTACCCGGACTAGCGGGAATCTTGATACGCAGTATTTT. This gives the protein CASTRTSGNLDTQYF.

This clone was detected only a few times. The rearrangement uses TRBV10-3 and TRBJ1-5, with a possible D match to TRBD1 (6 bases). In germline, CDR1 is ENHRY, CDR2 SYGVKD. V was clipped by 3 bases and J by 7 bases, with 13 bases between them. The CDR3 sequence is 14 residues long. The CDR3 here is CAISEVQGDQPQHF. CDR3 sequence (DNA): TGTGCCATCAGTGAAGTACAGGGAGACCAGCCCCAGCATTTT.

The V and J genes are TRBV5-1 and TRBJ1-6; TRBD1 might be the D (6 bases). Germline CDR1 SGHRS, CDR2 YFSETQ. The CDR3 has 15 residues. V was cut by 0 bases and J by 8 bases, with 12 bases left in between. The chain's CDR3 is CASSLGQGYHSPLHF. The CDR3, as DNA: TGCGCCAGCAGCTTGGGGCAGGGGTATCATTCACCCCTCCACTTT.

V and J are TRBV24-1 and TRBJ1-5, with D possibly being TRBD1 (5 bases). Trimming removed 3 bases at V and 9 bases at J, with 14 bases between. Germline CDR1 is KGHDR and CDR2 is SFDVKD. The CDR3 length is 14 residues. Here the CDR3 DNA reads TGTGCCACCAGTGATGGGGCAGCGCGTTGGCCCCAGCATTTT. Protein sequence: CATSDGAARWPQHF.

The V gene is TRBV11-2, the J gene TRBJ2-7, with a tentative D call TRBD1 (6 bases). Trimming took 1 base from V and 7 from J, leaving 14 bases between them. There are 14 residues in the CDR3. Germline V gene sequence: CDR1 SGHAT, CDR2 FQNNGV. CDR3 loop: CASSLAADSGEQYF. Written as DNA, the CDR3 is TGTGCCAGCAGCTTAGCTGCGGACAGTGGGGAGCAGTACTTC.

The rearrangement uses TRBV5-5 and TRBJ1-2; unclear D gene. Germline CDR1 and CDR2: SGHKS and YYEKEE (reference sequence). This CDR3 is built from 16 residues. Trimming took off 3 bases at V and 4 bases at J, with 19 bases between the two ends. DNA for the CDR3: TGTGCCAGCAGCTCTCAAGCGGCGGTACGCTTCTATGGCTACACCTTC. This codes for CASSSQAAVRFYGYTF. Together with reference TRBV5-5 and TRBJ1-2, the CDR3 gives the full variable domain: DAGVTQSPTHLIKTRGQQVTLRCSPISGHKSVSWYQQVLGQGPQFIFQYYEKEERGRGNFPDRFSARQFPNYSSELNVNALLLGDSALYLCASSSQAAVRFYGYTFGSGTRLTVV.

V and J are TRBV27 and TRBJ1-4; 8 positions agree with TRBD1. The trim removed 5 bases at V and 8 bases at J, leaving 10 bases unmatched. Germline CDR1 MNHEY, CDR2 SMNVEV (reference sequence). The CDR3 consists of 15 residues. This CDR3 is CASSPLDRVSEKLFF. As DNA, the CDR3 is TGTGCCAGCAGTCCCCTGGACAGGGTGTCGGAAAAACTGTTTTTT.

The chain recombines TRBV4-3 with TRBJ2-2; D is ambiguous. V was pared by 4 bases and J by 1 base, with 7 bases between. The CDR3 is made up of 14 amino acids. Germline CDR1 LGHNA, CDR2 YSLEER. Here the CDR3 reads CASSLTMNTGELFF. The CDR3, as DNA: TGCGCCAGCAGCCTTACAATGAACACCGGGGAGCTGTTTTTT.

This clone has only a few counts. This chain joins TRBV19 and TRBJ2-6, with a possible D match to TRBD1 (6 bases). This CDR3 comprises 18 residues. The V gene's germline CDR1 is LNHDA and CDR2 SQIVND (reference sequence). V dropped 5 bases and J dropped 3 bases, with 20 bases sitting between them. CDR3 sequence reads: CASSDYGGHELGANVLTF. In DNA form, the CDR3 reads TGTGCCAGTAGTGATTATGGGGGACACGAGCTTGGGGCCAACGTCCTGACTTTC. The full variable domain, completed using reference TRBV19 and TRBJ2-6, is DGGITQSPKYLFRKEGQNVTLSCEQNLNHDAMYWYRQDPGQGLRLIYYSQIVNDFQKGDIAEGYSVSREKKESFPLTVTSAQKNPTAFYLCASSDYGGHELGANVLTFGAGSRLTVL.